This T cell receptor beta chain appears in the sequencing data of a study of persistence of HIV-infected CD4 T cells. A single count supports this clone. As yet, its antigen is unknown. An overlapping HIV-1 Gag peptide pool stimulated these cells at about 1 ug/peptide/mL. Memory cells lacking CD40L and CD69 with high CD45RO were sorted. Before stimulation, PBMCs underwent CD8+ T cell depletion. This was the immunoSEQ version 4 assay in survey mode. Template was genomic DNA at about 9.3 ng/uL, with up to 1 ug used per sample. Method: immunoSEQ multiplex PCR; TCRdb's copy keeps in-frame clones and lacks some. The data contain approximately 35,000 clones, more than 75% of them singletons. Trimming took 7 bases from V and 0 from J, leaving 12 bases between them. This CDR3 is 14 amino acids long. Germline V gene data show CDR1 as MNHEY and CDR2 as SVGAGI.

The receptor's source is an adult with HIV. The donor label of this sample is uncertain. This chain uses TRBV6-5 with TRBJ1-2; D gene ambiguous. The sample was cultured CD4+ T cells from PBMCs, taken from a patient who received antiretroviral therapy. The chain's CDR3 is CASKQEPANYGYTF. The DNA for the CDR3 is TGTGCCAGCAAGCAGGAACCAGCTAACTATGGCTACACCTTC.